This T cell receptor beta chain appears in the sequencing data of a study of identical twins. Findings of the study overall: Twin pairs had excess sharing that was weaker in beta out-of-frame sequences. Out-of-frame alpha sequences common to twins exhibited a surplus of low generation probability. Invariant populations such as MAIT and iNKT cells could partly muddle zero-insertion analyses.

TCRdb independently ran MiXCR on the 5' RACE reads; one entry per CDR3 protein. Altogether 420,000 or so distinct CDR3 sequences are present, 15% to 20% being singletons, with the ten largest covering around 12%. Of note for this clonotype: Its matching antigen is unknown.

J gave up 2 bases and V 2 bases, and 5 bases lay outside the gene matches. The CDR3 consists of 16 residues. Germline lookup yields CDR1 LGHNA and CDR2 YSLEER. This clonotype originated in a man in his fifties in good health. The V and J genes are TRBV4-3 and TRBJ2-1; 8 nucleotides line up with TRBD1. The sequenced sample consisted of naive T cells sorted from blood. The DNA of the CDR3 is TGCGCCAGCAGCCAATTCAGGACAGGGACCTACAATGAGCAGTTCTTC. Translating gives CASSQFRTGTYNEQFF.